This TCR beta chain appears in the sequencing data of a study of CD4+ T cells in melanoma. Sequencing used immunoSEQ multiplex PCR; TCRdb keeps in-frame clones, though not all of them. This table has approximately 12,000 clones, roughly 66% appearing once. Points from the study as a whole: In melanoma, neoantigen-specific CD4+ T cells reportedly differed in differentiation state.

In this sample, this clone turned up a few times. Its antigen is not known. V lost 5 bases to trimming and J lost 4 bases, with 6 bases between them. Germline CDR1 KGHSH, CDR2 LQKENI. The CDR3 runs 12 residues. The material sequenced was cells from a culture (not recorded whether cultured in vitro). V gene TRBV18 combines with J gene TRBJ2-1; D is ambiguous. This TCR derives from a human donor with melanoma. CDR3 amino acids: CASSTEYNEQFF. CDR3 DNA: TGTGCCAGCTCAACGGAGTACAATGAGCAGTTCTTC. The variable domain in full, completed from reference TRBV18 and TRBJ2-1, reads NAGVMQNPRHLVRRRGQEARLRCSPMKGHSHVYWYRQLPEEGLKFMVYLQKENIIDESGMPKERFSAEFPKEGPSILRIQQVVRGDSAAYFCASSTEYNEQFFGPGTRLTVL.